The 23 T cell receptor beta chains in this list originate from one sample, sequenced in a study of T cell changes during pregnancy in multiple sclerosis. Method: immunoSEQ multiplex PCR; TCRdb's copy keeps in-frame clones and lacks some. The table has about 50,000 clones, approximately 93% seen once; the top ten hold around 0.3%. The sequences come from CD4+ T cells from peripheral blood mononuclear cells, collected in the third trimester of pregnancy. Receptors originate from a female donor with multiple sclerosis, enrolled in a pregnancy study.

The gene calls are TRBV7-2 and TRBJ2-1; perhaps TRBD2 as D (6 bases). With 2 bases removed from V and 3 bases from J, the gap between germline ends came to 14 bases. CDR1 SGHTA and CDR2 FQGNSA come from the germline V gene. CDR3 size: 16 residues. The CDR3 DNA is TGTGCCAGCAGCTTATTTAGGGTCGGGGGCTACAATGAGCAGTTCTTC. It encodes CASSLFRVGGYNEQFF.

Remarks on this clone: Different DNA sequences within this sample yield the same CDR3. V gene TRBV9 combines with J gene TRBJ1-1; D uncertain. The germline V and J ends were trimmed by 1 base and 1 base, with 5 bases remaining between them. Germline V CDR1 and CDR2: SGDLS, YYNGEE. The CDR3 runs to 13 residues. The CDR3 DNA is TGTGCCAGCAGCGTAACGGGGAACACTGAAGCTTTCTTT. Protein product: CASSVTGNTEAFF.

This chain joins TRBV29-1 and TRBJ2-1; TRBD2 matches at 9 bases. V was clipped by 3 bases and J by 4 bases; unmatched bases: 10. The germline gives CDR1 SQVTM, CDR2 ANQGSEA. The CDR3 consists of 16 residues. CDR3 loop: CSVEGALAGTYNEQFF. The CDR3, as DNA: TGCAGCGTTGAGGGGGCACTAGCGGGCACTTACAATGAGCAGTTCTTC.

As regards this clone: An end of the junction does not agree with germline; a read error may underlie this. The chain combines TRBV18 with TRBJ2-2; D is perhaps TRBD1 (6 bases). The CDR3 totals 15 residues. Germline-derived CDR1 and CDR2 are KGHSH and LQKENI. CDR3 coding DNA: TGTGCCAGCTCACCTGGGACACCTAACACCGGAGAGCTGTTTTTT. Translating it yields CASSPGTPNTGELFF.

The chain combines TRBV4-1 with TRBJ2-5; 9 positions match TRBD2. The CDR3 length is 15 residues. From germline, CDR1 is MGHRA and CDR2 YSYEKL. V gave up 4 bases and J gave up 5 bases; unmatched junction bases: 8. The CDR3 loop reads CASSRSREGAETQYF. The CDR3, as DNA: TGCGCCAGCAGCCGGTCGCGGGAGGGAGCGGAGACCCAGTACTTC.

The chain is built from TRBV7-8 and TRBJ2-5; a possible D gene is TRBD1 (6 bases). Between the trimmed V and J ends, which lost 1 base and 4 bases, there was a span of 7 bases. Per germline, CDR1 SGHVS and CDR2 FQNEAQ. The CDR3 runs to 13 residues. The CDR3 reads CASSLGQAETQYF. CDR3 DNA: TGTGCCAGCAGCTTAGGACAGGCAGAGACCCAGTACTTC.

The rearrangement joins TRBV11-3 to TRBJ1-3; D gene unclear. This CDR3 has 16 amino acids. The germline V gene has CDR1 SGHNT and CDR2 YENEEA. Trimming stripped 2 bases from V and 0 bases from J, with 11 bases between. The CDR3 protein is CASSLQVWASGNTIYF. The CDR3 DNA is TGTGCCAGCAGCTTACAGGTTTGGGCCTCTGGAAACACCATATATTTT.

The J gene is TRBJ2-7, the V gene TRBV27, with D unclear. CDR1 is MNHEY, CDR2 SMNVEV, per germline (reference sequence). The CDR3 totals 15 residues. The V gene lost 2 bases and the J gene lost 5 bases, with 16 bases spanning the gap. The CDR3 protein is CASSLSGAYSHEQYF. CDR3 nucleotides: TGTGCCAGCAGTTTAAGTGGAGCATATTCCCACGAGCAGTACTTC.

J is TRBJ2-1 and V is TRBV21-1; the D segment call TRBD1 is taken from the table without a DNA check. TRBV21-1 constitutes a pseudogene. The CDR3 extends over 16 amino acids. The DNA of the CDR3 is TGTGCCAGCACCCCGAAAGGGGGGACAGCCTACAATGAGCAGTTCTTC. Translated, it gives CASTPKGGTAYNEQFF.

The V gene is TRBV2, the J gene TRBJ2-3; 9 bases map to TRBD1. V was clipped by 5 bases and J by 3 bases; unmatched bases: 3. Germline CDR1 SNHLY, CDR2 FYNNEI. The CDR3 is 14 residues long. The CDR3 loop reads CASSWDRVTDTQYF. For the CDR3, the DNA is TGTGCCAGCAGTTGGGACAGGGTAACAGATACGCAGTATTTT. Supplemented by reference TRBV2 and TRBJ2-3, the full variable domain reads EPEVTQTPSHQVTQMGQEVILRCVPISNHLYFYWYRQILGQKVEFLVSFYNNEISEKSEIFDDQFSVERPDGSNFTLKIRSTKLEDSAMYFCASSWDRVTDTQYFGPGTRLTVL.

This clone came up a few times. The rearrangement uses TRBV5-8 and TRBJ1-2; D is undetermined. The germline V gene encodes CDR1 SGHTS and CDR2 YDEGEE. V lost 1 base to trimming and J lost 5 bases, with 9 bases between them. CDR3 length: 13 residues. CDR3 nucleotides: TGTGCCAGCAGCTTGATCTCCCTATATGGCTACACCTTC. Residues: CASSLISLYGYTF.

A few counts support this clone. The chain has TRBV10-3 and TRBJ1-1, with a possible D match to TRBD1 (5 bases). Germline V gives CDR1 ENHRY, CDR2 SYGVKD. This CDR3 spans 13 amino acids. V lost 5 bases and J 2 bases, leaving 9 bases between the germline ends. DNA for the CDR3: TGTGCCATCAGTAGACAGTCAAACACTGAAGCTTTCTTT. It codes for CAISRQSNTEAFF.

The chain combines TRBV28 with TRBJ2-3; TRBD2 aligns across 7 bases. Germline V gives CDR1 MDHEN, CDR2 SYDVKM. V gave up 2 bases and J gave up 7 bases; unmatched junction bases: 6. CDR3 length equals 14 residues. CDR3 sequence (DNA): TGTGCCAGCAGTTTACGACTAGCAGGGTATACGCAGTATTTT. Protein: CASSLRLAGYTQYF.

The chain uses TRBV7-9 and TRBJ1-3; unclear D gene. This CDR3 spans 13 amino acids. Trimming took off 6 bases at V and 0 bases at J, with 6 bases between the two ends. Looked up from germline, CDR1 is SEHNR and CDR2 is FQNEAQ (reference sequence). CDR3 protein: CASRPSSGNTIYF. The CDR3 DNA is TGTGCCAGCAGGCCCAGCTCTGGAAACACCATATATTTT.

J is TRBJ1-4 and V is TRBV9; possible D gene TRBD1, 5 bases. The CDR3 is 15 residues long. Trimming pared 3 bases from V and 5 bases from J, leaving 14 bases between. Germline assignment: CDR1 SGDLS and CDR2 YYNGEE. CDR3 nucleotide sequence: TGTGCCAGCAGCGCGTCAGCCGACAGAAATGAAAAACTGTTTTTT. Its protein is CASSASADRNEKLFF. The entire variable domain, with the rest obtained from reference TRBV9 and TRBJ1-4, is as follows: DSGVTQTPKHLITATGQRVTLRCSPRSGDLSVYWYQQSLDQGLQFLIQYYNGEERAKGNILERFSAQQFPDLHSELNLSSLELGDSALYFCASSASADRNEKLFFGSGTQLSVL.

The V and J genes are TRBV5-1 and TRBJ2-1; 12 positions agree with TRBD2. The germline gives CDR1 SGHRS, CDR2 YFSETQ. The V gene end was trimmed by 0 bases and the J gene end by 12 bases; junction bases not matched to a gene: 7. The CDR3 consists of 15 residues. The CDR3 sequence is CASSLELAGGQGQFF. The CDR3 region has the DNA TGCGCCAGCAGCTTGGAACTAGCGGGAGGCCAGGGGCAGTTCTTC.

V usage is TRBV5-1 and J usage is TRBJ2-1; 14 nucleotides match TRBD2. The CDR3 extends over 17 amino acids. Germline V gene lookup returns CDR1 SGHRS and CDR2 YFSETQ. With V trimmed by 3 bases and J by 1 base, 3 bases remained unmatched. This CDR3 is CASSWGLAGVSYNEQFF. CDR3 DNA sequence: TGCGCCAGCAGCTGGGGACTAGCGGGAGTATCCTACAATGAGCAGTTCTTC.

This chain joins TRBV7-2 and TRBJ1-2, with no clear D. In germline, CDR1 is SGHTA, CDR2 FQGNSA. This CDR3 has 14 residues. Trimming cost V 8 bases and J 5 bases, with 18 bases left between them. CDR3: CASGKAYYEYGYTF. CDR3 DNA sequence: TGTGCCAGCGGAAAAGCGTACTATGAATATGGCTACACCTTC.

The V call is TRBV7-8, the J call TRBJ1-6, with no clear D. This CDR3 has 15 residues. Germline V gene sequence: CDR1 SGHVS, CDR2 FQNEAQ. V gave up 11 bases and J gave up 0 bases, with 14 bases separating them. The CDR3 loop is CASAAGSSYNSPLHF. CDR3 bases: TGTGCCTCAGCCGCCGGGAGCTCCTATAATTCACCCCTCCACTTT.

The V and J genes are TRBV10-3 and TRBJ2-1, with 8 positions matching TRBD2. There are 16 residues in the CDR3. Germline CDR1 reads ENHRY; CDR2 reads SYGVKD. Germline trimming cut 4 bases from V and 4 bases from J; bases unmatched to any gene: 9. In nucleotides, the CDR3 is TGTGCCATCAGTGGTCGGGGGGGAGACTCTTACAATGAGCAGTTCTTC. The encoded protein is CAISGRGGDSYNEQFF.

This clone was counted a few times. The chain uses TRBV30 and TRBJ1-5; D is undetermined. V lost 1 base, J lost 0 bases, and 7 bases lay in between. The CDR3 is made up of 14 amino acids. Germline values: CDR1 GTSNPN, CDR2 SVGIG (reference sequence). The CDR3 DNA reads TGTGCCTGGAGTGCCCACACTAGCAATCAGCCCCAGCATTTT. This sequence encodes CAWSAHTSNQPQHF. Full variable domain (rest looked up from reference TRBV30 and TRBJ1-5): SQTIHQWPATLVQPVGSPLSLECTVEGTSNPNLYWYRQAAGRGLQLLFYSVGIGQISSEVPQNLSASRPQDRQFILSSKKLLLSDSGFYLCAWSAHTSNQPQHFGDGTRLSIL.

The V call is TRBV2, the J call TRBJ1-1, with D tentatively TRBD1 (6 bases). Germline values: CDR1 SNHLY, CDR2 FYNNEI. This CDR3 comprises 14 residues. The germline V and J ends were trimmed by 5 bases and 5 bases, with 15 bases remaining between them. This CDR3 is CASSPTGGKTEAFF. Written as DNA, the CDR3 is TGTGCCAGCAGTCCGACAGGTGGAAAAACTGAAGCTTTCTTT.

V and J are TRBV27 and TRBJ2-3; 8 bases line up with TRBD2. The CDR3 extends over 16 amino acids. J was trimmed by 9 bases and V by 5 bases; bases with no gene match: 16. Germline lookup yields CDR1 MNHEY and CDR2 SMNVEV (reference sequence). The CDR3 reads CASSPTPGTSRFTQYF. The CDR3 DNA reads TGTGCCAGCAGTCCCACGCCCGGGACTAGTCGATTCACGCAGTATTTT.